The rows below give T cell receptor beta chains drawn from one sample of a study of blood T cell repertoires in COVID-19. Measured with immunoSEQ multiplex PCR; TCRdb has only the in-frame clones, and not every one. Among fewer than 350,000 clones listed, 89% were seen once. The sample taken for sequencing was PBMCs or T cells enriched from blood (not recorded which). The source of these receptors is a middle-aged woman who had recovered from COVID-19. Both conserved end residues are part of each CDR3. Each record gives: D gene, J gene, clone size, V gene, CDR3 DNA, CDR3 protein. The D gene is left open where the match is weak. Some rows mark clone size as missing; the rest say once, few, many or name a class of expanded clone.

D: TRBD2
J: TRBJ2-5
size: NA
V: TRBV19
DNA: TGTGCCAGTAGTTCAAACCTATTTGGGCGGGGGATCCAAGAGACCCAGTACTTC
CDR3: CASSSNLFGRGIQETQYF

D: TRBD2
J: TRBJ2-3
size: NA
V: TRBV4-2
DNA: TGTGCCAGCAGCCAGACCGGGACTAGCGGGAACCCAGATACGCAGTATTTT
CDR3: CASSQTGTSGNPDTQYF

D: NA
J: TRBJ2-7
size: NA
V: TRBV19
DNA: TGTGCCAGTAGCTCTAACGGAGAGGGTGTCTACGAGCAGTACTTC
CDR3: CASSSNGEGVYEQYF

D: NA
J: TRBJ1-2
size: NA
V: TRBV24-1
DNA: TGTGCCACCAGTGATTCGGCAGGATTGAGTGGCTACACCTTC
CDR3: CATSDSAGLSGYTF

D: NA
J: TRBJ2-3
size: NA
V: TRBV5-1
DNA: TGCGCCAGCAGCGACCTAGGTAGCACAGATACGCAGTATTTT
CDR3: CASSDLGSTDTQYF

D: NA
J: TRBJ1-5
size: NA
V: TRBV15
DNA: TGTGCCACCAGCAGAGATCAACCCGGAGGTAGCAATCAGCCCCAGCATTTT
CDR3: CATSRDQPGGSNQPQHF

D: NA
J: TRBJ2-1
size: NA
V: TRBV10-1
DNA: TGCGCCAGCAGTGAGGGTGGGGACATCTACAATGAGCAGTTCTTC
CDR3: CASSEGGDIYNEQFF

D: NA
J: TRBJ2-7
size: NA
V: TRBV3-1/TRBV3-2
DNA: TGTGCCAGCAGCCAAGATCAGAGTAGCAGCTACGAGCAGTACTTC
CDR3: CASSQDQSSSYEQYF

D: NA
J: TRBJ1-3
size: NA
V: TRBV5-5
DNA: TGTGCCAGCAGGCCGGGCGGGGCACAGTCCTCTGGAAACACCATATATTTT
CDR3: CASRPGGAQSSGNTIYF

D: TRBD1
J: TRBJ1-2
size: NA
V: TRBV28
DNA: TGTGCCAGCAGTTTACCCACAGGGGGCTCGCCCGGAGATTGTACCTTC
CDR3: CASSLPTGGSPGDCTF

D: TRBD1
J: TRBJ2-5
size: NA
V: TRBV7-8
DNA: TGTGCCAGCCTCCCGGGACAGGGGGTTGGTGAGACCCAGTACTTC
CDR3: CASLPGQGVGETQYF

D: NA
J: TRBJ1-3
size: NA
V: TRBV9
DNA: TGTGCCAGCAGCGTAGCAGCAGGGGCTGGAAACACCATATATTTT
CDR3: CASSVAAGAGNTIYF

D: NA
J: TRBJ1-2
size: once
V: TRBV20-1
DNA: TGCAGTGCTAGAGATGCAGTAAACACCTTC
CDR3: CSARDAVNTF

D: NA
J: TRBJ2-7
size: once
V: TRBV18
DNA: TGTGCCAGCTCACCACAAACAAACGAGCAGTACTTC
CDR3: CASSPQTNEQYF

D: TRBD1
J: TRBJ1-1
size: NA
V: TRBV4-1
DNA: TGCGCCAGCAGGGGACAGGGGGCGGGCGGGAACACTGAAGCTTTCTTT
CDR3: CASRGQGAGGNTEAFF

D: TRBD1
J: TRBJ1-1
size: NA
V: TRBV5-1
DNA: TGCGCCAGCAGCGGGAGGGGACAGGTCGAGGATGAAGCTTTCTTT
CDR3: CASSGRGQVEDEAFF

D: NA
J: TRBJ1-6
size: NA
V: TRBV5-6
DNA: TGTGCCAGCAGCTTGGGCCAATTACAGAATATTTCACCCCTCCACTTT
CDR3: CASSLGQLQNISPLHF

D: NA
J: TRBJ2-3
size: NA
V: TRBV13
DNA: TGTGCCAGCAGTTTAGGGGCCAGGCCGGACATCACAGATACGCAGTATTTT
CDR3: CASSLGARPDITDTQYF

D: TRBD2
J: TRBJ2-7
size: few
V: TRBV10-3
DNA: TGTGCCGTAGCAGGGGCTAGCGGGAGTGTCGGCGAGCAGTACTTC
CDR3: CAVAGASGSVGEQYF

D: NA
J: TRBJ1-1
size: NA
V: TRBV25-1
DNA: TGTGCCAGCAGTGAATGGGGGGTTCGGGGCGAAGCTTTCTTT
CDR3: CASSEWGVRGEAFF

D: TRBD1
J: TRBJ2-2
size: NA
V: TRBV2
DNA: TGTGCCAGCAGCGTGAACAGGGGGCAGGACGGGGAGCTGTTTTTT
CDR3: CASSVNRGQDGELFF

D: TRBD1
J: TRBJ1-1
size: NA
V: TRBV5-4
DNA: TGTGCCAGCAGCAAAGGACAGGCAACGAACACTGAAGCTTTCTTT
CDR3: CASSKGQATNTEAFF

D: TRBD1
J: TRBJ1-1
size: NA
V: TRBV19
DNA: TGTGCCAGTAGTGAGCTGGACAGGGACTGGAAAGCTTTCTTT
CDR3: CASSELDRDWKAFF

D: NA
J: TRBJ1-5
size: NA
V: TRBV28
DNA: TGTGCCAGCAGTCGAGGCCTGACCCATCAGCCCCAGCATTTT
CDR3: CASSRGLTHQPQHF

D: TRBD1
J: TRBJ1-2
size: NA
V: TRBV19
DNA: TGTGCCAGTAGTCAACAGGGGGCTGGCTATGGCTACACCTTC
CDR3: CASSQQGAGYGYTF

D: NA
J: TRBJ1-3
size: NA
V: TRBV12-5
DNA: TGTGCTAGTGGTTTGGTACTTTCTCGCTCTGGAAACACCATATATTTT
CDR3: CASGLVLSRSGNTIYF

D: TRBD1
J: TRBJ1-1
size: NA
V: TRBV6-5
DNA: TGTGCCAGCAGTCTGCAGACAGGGGGCGAAACTGAAGCTTTCTTT
CDR3: CASSLQTGGETEAFF

D: TRBD1
J: TRBJ1-2
size: once
V: TRBV7-9
DNA: TGTGCCAGCAGCTTAGCTACAGGGGGGGACTATGGCTACACCTTC
CDR3: CASSLATGGDYGYTF

D: NA
J: TRBJ1-1
size: NA
V: TRBV6-5
DNA: TGTGCCAGCAGTTGGACGGGGTTAGGGAACACTGAAGCTTTCTTT
CDR3: CASSWTGLGNTEAFF

D: TRBD1
J: TRBJ1-1
size: NA
V: TRBV18
DNA: TGTGCCAGCTCCGGACAGGCCAACACTGAAGCTTTCTTT
CDR3: CASSGQANTEAFF

D: NA
J: TRBJ2-5
size: NA
V: TRBV11-3
DNA: TGTGCCAGCAGCTTAAAAGAAGCTCAAGAGACCCAGTACTTC
CDR3: CASSLKEAQETQYF

D: NA
J: TRBJ1-1
size: NA
V: TRBV18
DNA: TGTGCCAGCTCACCACCGGGGGGGCTGCGGGCTGAAGCTTTCTTT
CDR3: CASSPPGGLRAEAFF

D: NA
J: TRBJ1-4
size: NA
V: TRBV18
DNA: TGTGCCAGCTCCGGAGGACAGATGCTGGAAAAACTGTTTTTT
CDR3: CASSGGQMLEKLFF

D: NA
J: TRBJ1-4
size: NA
V: TRBV7-2
DNA: TGTGCCAGCGCGGCGGGGTTAAACGAAAAACTGTTTTTT
CDR3: CASAAGLNEKLFF

D: TRBD1
J: TRBJ1-2
size: NA
V: TRBV19
DNA: TGTGCCAGTAGCAGACAGGGGAAGGGGGACTATGGCTACACCTTC
CDR3: CASSRQGKGDYGYTF

D: NA
J: TRBJ2-1
size: NA
V: TRBV7-9
DNA: TGTGCCAGCAGCTCGAACAGGGACGGTGAGCAGTTCTTC
CDR3: CASSSNRDGEQFF

D: TRBD2
J: TRBJ2-5
size: NA
V: TRBV11-1
DNA: TGTGCCAGCAGCTTAGGCTTGACTAGCGGGGTTCGAGCCCAGTACTTC
CDR3: CASSLGLTSGVRAQYF

D: NA
J: TRBJ1-1
size: NA
V: TRBV29-1
DNA: TGCAGCGTTGACGAACAGGTAGGCACTGAAGCTTTCTTT
CDR3: CSVDEQVGTEAFF

D: TRBD2
J: TRBJ2-7
size: NA
V: TRBV5-8
DNA: TGTGCCAGCAGCTTGTTCGCTAGCGGGTCCTACGAGCAGTACTTC
CDR3: CASSLFASGSYEQYF

D: TRBD1
J: TRBJ1-3
size: NA
V: TRBV11-2
DNA: TGTGCCAGCAGGCCCACAGGGGGCGGAAACACCATATATTTT
CDR3: CASRPTGGGNTIYF

D: TRBD1
J: TRBJ2-5
size: NA
V: TRBV5-1
DNA: TGCGCCAGCAGCCCGGGACAGAACCCTGGGGGGACCCAGTACTTC
CDR3: CASSPGQNPGGTQYF

D: NA
J: TRBJ2-2
size: once
V: TRBV7-9
DNA: TGTGCCAGCAGCTTTGCGAGGGGGAATGGCCCCGGGGAGCTGTTTTTT
CDR3: CASSFARGNGPGELFF

D: NA
J: TRBJ1-4
size: NA
V: TRBV2
DNA: TGTGCCAGCAGCACCCCGGGTGGAACTAATGAAAAACTGTTTTTT
CDR3: CASSTPGGTNEKLFF

D: NA
J: TRBJ2-5
size: once
V: TRBV2
DNA: TGTGCCAGCAGTGATAGCGGTCAAGAGACCCAGTACTTC
CDR3: CASSDSGQETQYF

D: TRBD1
J: TRBJ2-1
size: NA
V: TRBV27
DNA: TGTGCCAGCACCGCCCACCGGGACAGGCGATACAATGAGCAGTTCTTC
CDR3: CASTAHRDRRYNEQFF

D: NA
J: TRBJ1-2
size: once
V: TRBV5-1
DNA: TGCGCCAGCAGCTTGGATGGCAGATCTAACTATGGCTACACCTTC
CDR3: CASSLDGRSNYGYTF

D: TRBD1
J: TRBJ2-2
size: NA
V: TRBV27
DNA: TGTGCCAGCAGGCGGGGACAGGGAAACACCGGGGAGCTGTTTTTT
CDR3: CASRRGQGNTGELFF

D: TRBD1
J: TRBJ2-5
size: NA
V: TRBV30
DNA: TGTGCCTGGGCGACAGGGGGCGAAGAGACCCAGTACTTC
CDR3: CAWATGGEETQYF

D: NA
J: TRBJ1-1
size: few
V: TRBV20-1
DNA: TGCAGTGCTAGTCGCCTCGGGGAGGAGGCTTTCTTT
CDR3: CSASRLGEEAFF

D: TRBD1
J: TRBJ2-2
size: NA
V: TRBV7-2
DNA: TGTGCCAGCAGCTTCCCAGACAGGGGGCGTGCCACCGGGGAGCTGTTTTTT
CDR3: CASSFPDRGRATGELFF

D: NA
J: TRBJ1-2
size: NA
V: TRBV7-9
DNA: TGTGCCAGCAGCTTAGCGACTGTGGGTGGGTATGGCTACACCTTC
CDR3: CASSLATVGGYGYTF

D: NA
J: TRBJ2-5
size: NA
V: TRBV5-4
DNA: TGTGCCAGCAGCTTTGCGGGGGCCCAAGAGACCCAGTACTTC
CDR3: CASSFAGAQETQYF

D: NA
J: TRBJ2-7
size: once
V: TRBV11-2
DNA: TGTGCCAGCAGCCACCGGTGGGACACTTACGAGCAGTACTTC
CDR3: CASSHRWDTYEQYF

D: NA
J: TRBJ1-2
size: NA
V: TRBV2
DNA: TGTGCCAGCAATCCAGATAACTATGGCTACACCTTC
CDR3: CASNPDNYGYTF

D: TRBD2
J: TRBJ2-5
size: NA
V: TRBV7-3
DNA: TGTGCCAGCAGCTTACTTTCAGGGGACCGACTAGCGGGGGTACAGACCCAGTACTTC
CDR3: CASSLLSGDRLAGVQTQYF

D: TRBD1
J: TRBJ1-2
size: NA
V: TRBV2
DNA: TGTGCCAGCAGTGACCGGACAGGGGAAGGTGGCTACACCTTC
CDR3: CASSDRTGEGGYTF

D: NA
J: TRBJ1-5
size: NA
V: TRBV18
DNA: TGTGCCAGCTCACCACCGGGATCCCGATCAGGGTCAAATCAGCCCCAGCATTTT
CDR3: CASSPPGSRSGSNQPQHF